This T cell receptor (beta chain) was retrieved from a study of T cell responses to AZD1222 COVID-19 vaccine. About this clone itself: Its antigen is unknown.

Using immunoSEQ multiplex PCR, the repertoire was profiled, and TCRdb retains in-frame clones only, with some absent. The sample shows around 80,000 clones, roughly nine tenths of them seen only once. The V gene's germline CDR1 is MNHEY and CDR2 SVGAGI. Trimming cost V 5 bases and J 2 bases, with 15 bases left between them. This CDR3 is built from 15 residues. Findings of the study overall: Variant regions that are unmutated are reportedly the target of nearly half of spike-specific TCRs. Sampling that yielded the repertoires occurred only after the peak T cell response.

The clonotype was recovered from an adult in good health. The chain is built from TRBV6-5 and TRBJ1-2; the D gene is possibly TRBD1 (5 bases). Sequences were derived from peripheral blood, sampled on day 0 of AZD1222 vaccination. As DNA, the CDR3 is TGTGCCAGCAGTCCAGAAAGGCAGGGAAACTATGGCTACACCTTC. Amino acid sequence: CASSPERQGNYGYTF.